By share, the clone carrying this TCR beta chain ranks as medium-sized. Its antigen is unidentified. Tregs were sorted as CD4+CD25+CD127-/low cells. After constant-region reverse-primer amplification, full-length variable regions underwent semi-nested PCR with Nested Universal Primer A. TCRdb redid the calling of the 5' RACE reads with MiXCR, one entry per CDR3 protein. The top ten clones hold about 5.7% of a sample with under 9,500 distinct CDR3 sequences, roughly 34% of them seen once. Study findings and constraints: Tumor memory CD4+ T cell TCR gene usage was found to cluster with blood and lymph node memory CD4+ cells and with lymph node naive CD4+ cells. Tumor Tregs overlapped most with tumor, then blood, naive CD4+ cells.

Germline lookup yields CDR1 LNHDA and CDR2 SQIVND (reference sequence). V gave up 3 bases and J gave up 2 bases; unmatched junction bases: 5. CDR3 length: 15 amino acids. The origin of this receptor is a female donor with breast cancer. The sequencing input was Tregs sorted from blood. The chain has TRBV19 and TRBJ2-5; 8 bases fit TRBD1. The CDR3 nucleotides are TGTGCCAGTAGTATCCTGGGACAGGAACAAGAGACCCAGTACTTC. Translation gives CASSILGQEQETQYF.